The sequence of this T cell receptor (beta chain) was determined in a study of Ad26.COV2.S vaccination and SARS-CoV-2 variants. Study-level points and caveats: While placebo recipients had lower spike-specific TCR breadth, vaccine recipients had more. Spike-specific CD8+ and CD4+ T cell responses reportedly showed substantial breadth after vaccination. Vaccine recipients and placebo recipients showed similar non-spike TCR breadth.

Described treatment: roughly 18 received Ad26.COV2.S at low or high dose, single or two shots; several received placebo; per-sample allocation not given. The samples were gathered on day 63 after the first injection of vaccine or placebo. Vaccination used an Ad26 vector expressing Wuhan-strain SARS-CoV-2 spike. Generated by immunoSEQ multiplex PCR, the TCRdb table keeps only in-frame clones and is missing some. The data show 300,000 to 350,000 clones, about 89% seen once. This CDR3 is 17 amino acids long. The V end was cut by 1 base, the J end by 1 base, with 16 bases between. Per germline, CDR1 MNHNS and CDR2 SASEGT. This clone came up a few times. Antigen: not known.

The sequence was collected from a person between 18 and 60 years old who received the Ad26.COV2.S COVID-19 vaccine or a placebo. Sequencing used peripheral blood, obtained in a trial of Ad26.COV2.S vaccine versus placebo. The rearrangement uses TRBV6-1 and TRBJ1-2; TRBD1 might be the D (6 bases). CDR3 nucleotide sequence: TGTGCCAGCAGTGAAGTGAGGTGGGACAACAATAACTATGGCTACACCTTC. This codes for CASSEVRWDNNNYGYTF.